The next 24 T cell receptor beta chains were all read from a single sample in a study of shared T cell receptors in the human thymus. Sequencing was performed with immunoSEQ multiplex PCR; in TCRdb, only in-frame clones are kept and a portion is missing. Of hundreds of thousands of clones in the sample, 70% to 80% are singletons; the top ten hold more than 0.01%. This sample also belongs to another study, concerning human thymus T cells.

Material: thymocytes. The source is a boy younger than two with a congenital heart defect.

This rearrangement joins TRBV18 to TRBJ2-2, with D possibly matching TRBD2 (5 bases). Germline V CDR1 and CDR2: KGHSH, LQKENI. Trimming removed 6 bases from V and 0 bases from J, with 11 bases in between. The length of the CDR3 is 15 residues. The chain's CDR3 is CASSRVHPNTGELFF. In DNA form, the CDR3 reads TGTGCCAGCTCGAGGGTCCACCCGAACACCGGGGAGCTGTTTTTT.

This chain connects TRBV30 to TRBJ2-5; the match to TRBD1 covers 9 bases. Germline trimming cut 0 bases from V and 8 bases from J; bases unmatched to any gene: 10. The CDR3 covers 15 residues. The germline CDR1 and CDR2 sequences are GTSNPN and SVGIG (reference sequence). The CDR3 loop is CAWSVRTGDKKTQYF. The DNA for the CDR3 is TGTGCCTGGAGTGTACGGACAGGGGACAAGAAAACCCAGTACTTC.

The chain uses TRBV11-2 and TRBJ2-6; maybe TRBD1 (7 bases). Germline CDR1 is SGHAT and CDR2 is FQNNGV. V lost 4 bases to trimming and J lost 0 bases, with 13 bases between them. This CDR3 has 17 amino acids. The chain's CDR3 is CASSSQGDFSGANVLTF. The CDR3 nucleotides read TGTGCCAGCAGCTCTCAGGGGGACTTCTCTGGGGCCAACGTCCTGACTTTC.

This chain uses TRBV2 with TRBJ2-7; 9 bases are shared with TRBD2. V shed 4 bases, J shed 5 bases, and the junction held 9 bases outside the gene matches. There are 15 residues in the CDR3. Germline CDR1 reads SNHLY; CDR2 reads FYNNEI. The CDR3 region has the DNA TGTGCCAGCAGTGGGCGGGAGGGCCCCCTTGACGAGCAGTACTTC. Residues: CASSGREGPLDEQYF.

This chain links TRBV7-9 with TRBJ2-5; 7 nucleotides align to TRBD1. V was clipped by 3 bases and J by 5 bases; unmatched bases: 9. Germline assignment: CDR1 SEHNR and CDR2 FQNEAQ (reference sequence). The CDR3 contains 15 residues. The CDR3 DNA sequence: TGTGCCAGCAGCTTCCACAGGGGAGTAGGGGAGACCCAGTACTTC. Amino acids: CASSFHRGVGETQYF.

This chain uses TRBV5-1 with TRBJ2-5, with 7 bases identical to TRBD2. After removal of 4 bases from V and 7 bases from J, the junction contained 13 bases not matched to a gene. This CDR3 region has 15 residues. Per germline, CDR1 SGHRS and CDR2 YFSETQ. The CDR3 DNA reads as TGCGCCAGCAGCCCACTGCGGACTAGGGAGGGGACCCAGTACTTC. Translating it yields CASSPLRTREGTQYF.

The chain combines TRBV28 with TRBJ1-5; D ambiguous. Trimming cost V 3 bases and J 0 bases, with 15 bases left between them. Germline values: CDR1 MDHEN, CDR2 SYDVKM. CDR3 size: 17 residues. CDR3 residues: CASSLEWCPHSNQPQHF. CDR3 coding DNA: TGTGCCAGCAGTTTGGAGTGGTGTCCTCATAGCAATCAGCCCCAGCATTTT.

A few counts support this clone. V usage is TRBV14 and J usage is TRBJ1-5, with TRBD1 as a possible D gene (5 bases). The CDR3 is 13 residues long. Per the germline V gene, CDR1 is SGHDN and CDR2 is FVKESK. V lost 3 bases, J lost 7 bases, and 10 bases lay in between. The CDR3 reads CASSQSGAQPQHF. The CDR3 coding sequence is TGTGCCAGCAGCCAGAGCGGGGCCCAGCCCCAGCATTTT.

This chain connects TRBV9 to TRBJ1-2; 8 nucleotides line up with TRBD1. The CDR3 is made up of 14 amino acids. Germline-derived CDR1 and CDR2 are SGDLS and YYNGEE. Germline trimming cut 3 bases from V and 8 bases from J; bases unmatched to any gene: 9. The CDR3 DNA reads TGTGCCAGCAGCGCCGCTCCAGGGGGCTGGGGCTACACCTTC. Translated: CASSAAPGGWGYTF.

The chain employs TRBV10-2 and TRBJ2-7, with D tentatively TRBD1 (5 bases). Germline CDR1 is WSHSY and CDR2 is SAAADI. The germline V and J ends were trimmed by 6 bases and 2 bases, with 8 bases remaining between them. The CDR3 runs to 12 residues. For the CDR3, the DNA is TGCGCCAGCAGCAGGGTCGCCTACGAGCAGTACTTC. Protein product: CASSRVAYEQYF.

This clone was observed a single time. The genes are TRBV27 and TRBJ2-7; TRBD2 matches 7 bases. Germline trimming cut 5 bases from V and 0 bases from J; bases unmatched to any gene: 19. CDR1 is MNHEY and CDR2 is SMNVEV in the germline V gene (reference sequence). This CDR3 is 19 amino acids long. The CDR3 here is CASSPLGAGVPRSSYEQYF. The CDR3 DNA is TGTGCCAGCAGTCCGTTGGGCGCGGGAGTCCCCAGGAGCTCCTACGAGCAGTACTTC.

J is TRBJ1-2 and V is TRBV25-1; 8 bases match TRBD1. The CDR3 runs to 14 residues. The V gene's germline CDR1 is MGHDK and CDR2 SYGVNS. The V segment lost 8 bases and the J segment 5 bases; nucleotides outside the gene matches: 10. As DNA, the CDR3 is TGTGCCAGCGGCCCCGGACAGGGCCCATATGGCTACACCTTC. It translates to CASGPGQGPYGYTF.

This chain links TRBV11-3 with TRBJ2-7; 9 positions match TRBD2. Germline CDR1 reads SGHNT; CDR2 reads YENEEA. The V gene end was trimmed by 3 bases and the J gene end by 6 bases; junction bases not matched to a gene: 12. CDR3 length equals 16 residues. The CDR3 DNA reads TGTGCCAGCAGCTTGGGCCCCGCTAGCGGGATTATCGAGCAGTACTTC. Translation: CASSLGPASGIIEQYF.

The V gene is TRBV7-6, the J gene TRBJ2-5; the D is unclear. This CDR3 is 14 amino acids long. The V gene lost 1 base and the J gene lost 2 bases, with 8 bases spanning the gap. CDR1 SGHVS and CDR2 FNYEAQ come from the germline V gene. The CDR3 sequence: CASSLGTDQETQYF. The CDR3 bases are TGTGCCAGCAGCTTAGGTACAGATCAAGAGACCCAGTACTTC.

The chain employs TRBV2 and TRBJ2-1; 8 nucleotides match TRBD1. CDR1 and CDR2 (germline): SNHLY, FYNNEI. V lost 3 bases and J lost 6; bases outside the gene matches: 10. This CDR3 spans 16 amino acids. CDR3 sequence reads: CASSEAAGGEGNEQFF. CDR3 in DNA: TGTGCCAGCAGTGAGGCGGCAGGGGGCGAGGGCAATGAGCAGTTCTTC.

This chain uses TRBV5-1 with TRBJ1-1; maybe TRBD1 (6 bases). The CDR3 runs to 14 residues. Germline V gene data show CDR1 as SGHRS and CDR2 as YFSETQ. Deletions cut 1 base from V and 4 bases from J, with 11 bases between. In DNA, the CDR3 is TGCGCCAGCAGCTTGACAGGGAGGGGCACTGAAGCTTTCTTT. This sequence encodes CASSLTGRGTEAFF.

This clone was detected a few times. The gene calls are TRBV6-1 and TRBJ2-2, with 7 nucleotides matching TRBD2. Germline lookup yields CDR1 MNHNS and CDR2 SASEGT. The CDR3 contains 15 residues. Trimming removed 10 bases from V and 5 bases from J; junction bases left unmatched: 13. The CDR3 sequence is CATSKLSGKTGELFF. CDR3 bases: TGTGCCACTTCAAAGTTGAGCGGGAAGACCGGGGAGCTGTTTTTT.

The CDR3 bases are TGTGCCAGCAGCCCGCGGGGGAGTCCCCTCGAGCAGTACTTC. It is translated as CASSPRGSPLEQYF. This chain joins TRBV11-2 and TRBJ2-7, with 7 bases aligning to TRBD2. This CDR3 is 14 amino acids long. The J segment lost 6 bases and the V segment lost 5 bases, leaving 10 bases of the junction unmatched. Germline-derived CDR1 and CDR2 are SGHAT and FQNNGV.

The CDR3 DNA sequence: TGTGCCAGCAGTTCGACAGGTGGAAACACCATATATTTT. Protein product: CASSSTGGNTIYF. J is TRBJ1-3 and V is TRBV27, with D perhaps matching TRBD1 (6 bases). V lost 4 bases and J 3 bases, leaving 7 bases between the germline ends. This CDR3 region has 13 residues. The germline V gene encodes CDR1 MNHEY and CDR2 SMNVEV (reference sequence).

The genes are TRBV29-1 and TRBJ2-1; 8 positions agree with TRBD1. The length of the CDR3 is 15 residues. V lost 7 bases to trimming and J lost 0 bases; unmatched junction nucleotides: 8. From germline, CDR1 is SQVTM and CDR2 ANQGSEA. The CDR3 reads CSAMDRALSYNEQFF. CDR3 bases: TGCAGCGCCATGGACAGGGCCCTCTCCTACAATGAGCAGTTCTTC.

The chain uses TRBV6-4 and TRBJ2-2; TRBD2 matches 13 bases. Germline assignment: CDR1 MRHNA and CDR2 SNTAGT. Trimming removed 4 bases from V and 6 bases from J; junction bases left unmatched: 5. CDR3 size: 16 residues. The CDR3 protein is CASSARGLAGPGELFF. CDR3 nucleotide sequence: TGTGCCAGCAGTGCCCGGGGACTAGCGGGACCCGGGGAGCTGTTTTTT.

This sequence joins TRBV25-1 and TRBJ2-5; 9 bases map to TRBD1. Germline CDR1 reads MGHDK; CDR2 reads SYGVNS. CDR3 size: 17 residues. After removal of 3 bases from V and 3 bases from J, the junction contained 11 bases not matched to a gene. The CDR3 protein is CASSEDPKQGAEETQYF. CDR3 sequence (DNA): TGTGCCAGCAGTGAGGATCCAAAACAGGGGGCCGAAGAGACCCAGTACTTC.

This clone was recorded only once. The chain has TRBV6-6 and TRBJ2-1, with D maybe TRBD2 (5 bases). V was cut by 5 bases and J by 2 bases, with 16 bases left in between. Germline V CDR1 and CDR2: MNHNY, SVGAGI (reference sequence). The CDR3 spans 16 residues. The CDR3 bases are TGTGCCAGCAGTCCCCTCGGGCTAGCTCCCTACAATGAGCAGTTCTTC. It translates to CASSPLGLAPYNEQFF.

This rearrangement joins TRBV15 to TRBJ2-1, with D perhaps matching TRBD2 (6 bases). Trimming cost V 8 bases and J 8 bases, with 25 bases left between them. Germline CDR1 and CDR2: LNHNV and YYDKDF (reference sequence). The CDR3 has 16 amino acids. CDR3 bases: TGTGCCACCTTCCGAGGAGGGGCGGGCGCCAGCCATGAGCAGTTCTTC. Its translation: CATFRGGAGASHEQFF.